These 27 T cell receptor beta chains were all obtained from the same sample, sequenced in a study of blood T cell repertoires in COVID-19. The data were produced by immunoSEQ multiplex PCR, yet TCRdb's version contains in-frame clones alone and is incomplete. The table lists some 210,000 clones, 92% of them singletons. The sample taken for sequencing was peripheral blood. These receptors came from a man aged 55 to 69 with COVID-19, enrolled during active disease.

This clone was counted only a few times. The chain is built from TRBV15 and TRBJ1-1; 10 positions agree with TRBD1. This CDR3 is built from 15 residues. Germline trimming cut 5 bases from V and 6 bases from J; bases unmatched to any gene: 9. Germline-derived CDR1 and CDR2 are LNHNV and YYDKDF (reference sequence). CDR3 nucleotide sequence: TGTGCCACCAGCGGGGCCGGGACAGGGGCATCTGAAGCTTTCTTT. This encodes CATSGAGTGASEAFF.

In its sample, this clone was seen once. CDR3 protein: CASSFLSDRVTQYF. In nucleotides, the CDR3 is TGTGCCAGCAGTTTCCTCTCGGACAGGGTCACGCAGTATTTT. The chain links TRBV27 to TRBJ2-3; 8 nucleotides agree with TRBD1. The trim removed 3 bases at V and 9 bases at J, leaving 8 bases unmatched. This CDR3 is built from 14 residues. Germline V gene sequence: CDR1 MNHEY, CDR2 SMNVEV (reference sequence).

CDR3 in DNA: TGTGCCAGCTCTCCCTCGACTAATGAAAAACTGTTTTTT. This encodes CASSPSTNEKLFF. V gene TRBV18 combines with J gene TRBJ1-4; D is unclear. Deletions cut 6 bases from V and 2 bases from J, with 7 bases between. Germline CDR1 reads KGHSH; CDR2 reads LQKENI. There are 13 residues in the CDR3. The full variable domain, completed using reference TRBV18 and TRBJ1-4, is NAGVMQNPRHLVRRRGQEARLRCSPMKGHSHVYWYRQLPEEGLKFMVYLQKENIIDESGMPKERFSAEFPKEGPSILRIQQVVRGDSAAYFCASSPSTNEKLFFGSGTQLSVL.

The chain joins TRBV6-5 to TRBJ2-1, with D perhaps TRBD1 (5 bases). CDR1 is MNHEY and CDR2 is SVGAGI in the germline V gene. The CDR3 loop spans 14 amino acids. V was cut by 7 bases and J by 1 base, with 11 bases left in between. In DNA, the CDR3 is TGTGCCAGCATAGAGACAGATTCCTACAATGAGCAGTTCTTC. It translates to CASIETDSYNEQFF.

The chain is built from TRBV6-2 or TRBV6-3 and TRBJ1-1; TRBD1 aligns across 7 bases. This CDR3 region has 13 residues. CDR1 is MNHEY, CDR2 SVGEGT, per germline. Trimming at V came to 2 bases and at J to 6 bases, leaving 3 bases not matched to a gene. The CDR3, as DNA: TGTGCCAGCAGTTACACAGGGGTAGCTGAAGCTTTCTTT. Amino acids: CASSYTGVAEAFF.

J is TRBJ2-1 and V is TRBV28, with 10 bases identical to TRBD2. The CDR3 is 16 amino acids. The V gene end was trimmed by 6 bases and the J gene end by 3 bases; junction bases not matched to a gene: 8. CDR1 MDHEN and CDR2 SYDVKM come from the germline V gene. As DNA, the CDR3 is TGTGCCAGCAGCGCGCCTTCTAGCGGGGGCTACAATGAGCAGTTCTTC. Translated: CASSAPSSGGYNEQFF. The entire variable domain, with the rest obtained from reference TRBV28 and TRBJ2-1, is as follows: DVKVTQSSRYLVKRTGEKVFLECVQDMDHENMFWYRQDPGLGLRLIYFSYDVKMKEKGDIPEGYSVSREKKERFSLILESASTNQTSMYLCASSAPSSGGYNEQFFGPGTRLTVL.

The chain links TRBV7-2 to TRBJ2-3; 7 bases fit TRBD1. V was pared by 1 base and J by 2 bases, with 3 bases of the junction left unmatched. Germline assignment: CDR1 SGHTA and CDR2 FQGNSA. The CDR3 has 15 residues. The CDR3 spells CASSLGDRYTDTQYF. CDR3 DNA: TGTGCCAGCAGCTTAGGGGACAGATACACAGATACGCAGTATTTT.

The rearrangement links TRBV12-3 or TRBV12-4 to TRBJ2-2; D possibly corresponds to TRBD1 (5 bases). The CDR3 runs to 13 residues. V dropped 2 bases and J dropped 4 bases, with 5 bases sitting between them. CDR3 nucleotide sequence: TGTGCCAGCAGTTTACAGGGCACCGGGGAGCTGTTTTTT. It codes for CASSLQGTGELFF.

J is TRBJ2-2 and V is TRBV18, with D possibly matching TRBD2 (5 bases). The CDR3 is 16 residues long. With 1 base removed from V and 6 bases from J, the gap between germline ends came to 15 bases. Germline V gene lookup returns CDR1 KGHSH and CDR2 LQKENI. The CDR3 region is CASSPRETRSPGELFF. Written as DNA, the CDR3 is TGTGCCAGCTCACCACGGGAGACTCGGAGCCCCGGGGAGCTGTTTTTT.

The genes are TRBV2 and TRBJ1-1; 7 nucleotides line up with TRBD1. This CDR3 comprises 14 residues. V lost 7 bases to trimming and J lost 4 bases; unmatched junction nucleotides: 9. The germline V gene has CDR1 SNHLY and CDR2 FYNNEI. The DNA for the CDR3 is TGTGCCAGCACCCGGACAGGCCGGCCCACTGAAGCTTTCTTT. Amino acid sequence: CASTRTGRPTEAFF.

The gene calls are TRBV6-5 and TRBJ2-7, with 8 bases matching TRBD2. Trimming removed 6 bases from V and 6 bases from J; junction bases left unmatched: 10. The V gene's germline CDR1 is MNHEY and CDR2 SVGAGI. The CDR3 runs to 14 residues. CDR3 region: CASSNTGTRVEQYF. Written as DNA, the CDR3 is TGTGCCAGCAGCAACACCGGGACTAGGGTCGAGCAGTACTTC.

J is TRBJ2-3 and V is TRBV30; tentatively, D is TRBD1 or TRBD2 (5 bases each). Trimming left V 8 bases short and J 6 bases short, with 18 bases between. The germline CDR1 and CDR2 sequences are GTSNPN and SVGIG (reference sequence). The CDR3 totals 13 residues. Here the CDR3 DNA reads TGTGCCGGGACGAGGGCCGCACAGGATACGCAGTATTTT. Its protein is CAGTRAAQDTQYF.

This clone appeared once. CDR3 amino acids: CASSQQQGVNTEAFF. The CDR3 DNA reads TGCGCCAGCAGCCAACAACAGGGAGTGAACACTGAAGCTTTCTTT. The chain combines TRBV5-1 with TRBJ1-1, with D maybe TRBD1 (6 bases). The V and J ends lost 4 bases and 0 bases respectively, with 13 bases between them. The germline V gene has CDR1 SGHRS and CDR2 YFSETQ. The CDR3 has 15 amino acids. Full variable domain (remainder filled in from reference TRBV5-1 and TRBJ1-1): KAGVTQTPRYLIKTRGQQVTLSCSPISGHRSVSWYQQTPGQGLQFLFEYFSETQRNKGNFPGRFSGRQFSNSRSEMNVSTLELGDSALYLCASSQQQGVNTEAFFGQGTRLTVV.

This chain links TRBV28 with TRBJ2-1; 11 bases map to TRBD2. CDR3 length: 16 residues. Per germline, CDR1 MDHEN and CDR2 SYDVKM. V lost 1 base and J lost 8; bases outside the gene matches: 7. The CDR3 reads CASSLSRLAGTYEQFF. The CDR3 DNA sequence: TGTGCCAGCAGTTTATCAAGACTAGCGGGAACCTATGAGCAGTTCTTC.

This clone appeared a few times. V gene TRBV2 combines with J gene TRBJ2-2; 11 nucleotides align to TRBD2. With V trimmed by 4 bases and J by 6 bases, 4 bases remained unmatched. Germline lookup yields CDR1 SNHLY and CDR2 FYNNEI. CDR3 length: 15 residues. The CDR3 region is CASSGLAGGPGELFF. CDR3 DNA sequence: TGTGCCAGCAGTGGGTTAGCGGGGGGGCCCGGGGAGCTGTTTTTT.

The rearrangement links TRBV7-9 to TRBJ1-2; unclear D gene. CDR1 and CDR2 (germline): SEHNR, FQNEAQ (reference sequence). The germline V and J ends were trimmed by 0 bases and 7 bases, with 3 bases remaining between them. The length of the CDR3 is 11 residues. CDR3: CASSLALGYTF. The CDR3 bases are TGTGCCAGCAGCTTAGCTCTTGGCTACACCTTC.

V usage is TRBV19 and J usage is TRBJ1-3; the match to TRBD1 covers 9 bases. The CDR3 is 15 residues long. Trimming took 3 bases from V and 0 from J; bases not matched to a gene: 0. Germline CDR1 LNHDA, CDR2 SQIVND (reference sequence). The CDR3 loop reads CASSMTGGSGNTIYF. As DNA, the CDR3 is TGTGCCAGTAGTATGACAGGGGGCTCTGGAAACACCATATATTTT.

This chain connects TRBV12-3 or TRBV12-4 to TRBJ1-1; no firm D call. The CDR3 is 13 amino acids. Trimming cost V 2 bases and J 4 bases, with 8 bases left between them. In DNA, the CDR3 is TGTGCCAGCAGTTTACTTCTCGGCACTGAAGCTTTCTTT. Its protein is CASSLLLGTEAFF.

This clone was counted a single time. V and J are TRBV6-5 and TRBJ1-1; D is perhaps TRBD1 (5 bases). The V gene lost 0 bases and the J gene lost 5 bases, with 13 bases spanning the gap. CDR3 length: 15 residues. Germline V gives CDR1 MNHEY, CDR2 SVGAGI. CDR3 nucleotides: TGTGCCAGCAGTTACTCGCTGACCGGGGGGACTGAAGCTTTCTTT. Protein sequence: CASSYSLTGGTEAFF.

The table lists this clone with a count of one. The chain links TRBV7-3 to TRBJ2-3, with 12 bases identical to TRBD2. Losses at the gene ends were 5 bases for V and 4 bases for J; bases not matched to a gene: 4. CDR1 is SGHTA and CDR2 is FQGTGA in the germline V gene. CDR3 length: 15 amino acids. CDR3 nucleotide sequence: TGTGCCAGCAGCAGACTAGCGGGGGTGTCAGATACGCAGTATTTT. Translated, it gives CASSRLAGVSDTQYF.

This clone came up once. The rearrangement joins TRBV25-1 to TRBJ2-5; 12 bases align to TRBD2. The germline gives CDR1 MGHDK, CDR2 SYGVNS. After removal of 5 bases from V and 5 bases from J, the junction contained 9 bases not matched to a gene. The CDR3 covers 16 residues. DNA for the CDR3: TGTGCCAGCAGTTTCTCCAAGACTAGCGGGGGTGAGACCCAGTACTTC. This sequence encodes CASSFSKTSGGETQYF. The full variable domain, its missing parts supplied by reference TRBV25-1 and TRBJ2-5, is EADIYQTPRYLVIGTGKKITLECSQTMGHDKMYWYQQDPGMELHLIHYSYGVNSTEKGDLSSESTVSRIRTEHFPLTLESARPSHTSQYLCASSFSKTSGGETQYFGPGTRLLVL.

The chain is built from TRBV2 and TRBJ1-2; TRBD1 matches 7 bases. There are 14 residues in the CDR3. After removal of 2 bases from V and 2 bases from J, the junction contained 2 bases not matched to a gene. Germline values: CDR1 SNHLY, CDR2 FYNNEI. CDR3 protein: CASSEKGANYGYTF. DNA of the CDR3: TGTGCCAGCAGTGAAAAGGGGGCGAACTATGGCTACACCTTC.

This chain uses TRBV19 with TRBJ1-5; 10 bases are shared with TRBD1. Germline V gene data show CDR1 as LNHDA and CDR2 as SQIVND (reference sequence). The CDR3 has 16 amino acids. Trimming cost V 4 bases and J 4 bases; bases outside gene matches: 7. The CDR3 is CASSRRDRGFNQPQHF. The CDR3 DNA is TGTGCCAGTAGTAGAAGGGACAGGGGATTTAATCAGCCCCAGCATTTT.

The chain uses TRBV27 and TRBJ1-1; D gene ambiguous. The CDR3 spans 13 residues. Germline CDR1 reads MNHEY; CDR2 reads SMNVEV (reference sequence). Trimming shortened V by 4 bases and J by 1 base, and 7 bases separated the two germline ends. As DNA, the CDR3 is TGTGCCAGCAGTTCCTCGGGGAACACTGAAGCTTTCTTT. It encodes CASSSSGNTEAFF.

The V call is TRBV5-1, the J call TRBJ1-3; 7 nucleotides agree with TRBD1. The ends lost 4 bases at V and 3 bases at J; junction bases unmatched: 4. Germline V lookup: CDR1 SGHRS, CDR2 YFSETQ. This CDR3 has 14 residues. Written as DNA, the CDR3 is TGCGCCAGCAGCCCCGGGACAGATGGAAACACCATATATTTT. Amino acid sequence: CASSPGTDGNTIYF.

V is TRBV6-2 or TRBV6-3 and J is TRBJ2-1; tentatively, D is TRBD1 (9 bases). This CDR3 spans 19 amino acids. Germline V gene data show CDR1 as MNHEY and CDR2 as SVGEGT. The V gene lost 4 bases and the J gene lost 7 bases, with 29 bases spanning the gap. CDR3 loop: CASSFIQGAAGGLENEQFF. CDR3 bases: TGTGCCAGCAGTTTCATACAGGGGGCTGCGGGAGGTCTTGAGAATGAGCAGTTCTTC.

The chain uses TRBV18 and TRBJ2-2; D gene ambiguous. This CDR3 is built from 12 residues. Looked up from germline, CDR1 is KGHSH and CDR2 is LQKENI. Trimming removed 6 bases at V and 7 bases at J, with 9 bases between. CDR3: CASSPPVGELFF. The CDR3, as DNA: TGTGCCAGCTCCCCCCCGGTCGGGGAGCTGTTTTTT.